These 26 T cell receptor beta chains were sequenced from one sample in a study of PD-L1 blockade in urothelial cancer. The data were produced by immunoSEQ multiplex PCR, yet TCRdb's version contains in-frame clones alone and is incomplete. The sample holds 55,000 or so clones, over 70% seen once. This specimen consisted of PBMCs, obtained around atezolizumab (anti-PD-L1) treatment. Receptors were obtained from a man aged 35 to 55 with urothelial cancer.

The CDR3, as DNA: TGTGCCAGCAGCTTGGAGTCAGGGAATCAGCCCCAGCATTTT. Protein product: CASSLESGNQPQHF. The gene calls are TRBV5-5 and TRBJ1-5, with TRBD1 as a possible D gene (5 bases). The V end lost 0 bases, the J end lost 4 bases, and 8 bases lay between the germline ends. The CDR3 length is 14 residues. Germline V CDR1 and CDR2: SGHKS, YYEKEE (reference sequence).

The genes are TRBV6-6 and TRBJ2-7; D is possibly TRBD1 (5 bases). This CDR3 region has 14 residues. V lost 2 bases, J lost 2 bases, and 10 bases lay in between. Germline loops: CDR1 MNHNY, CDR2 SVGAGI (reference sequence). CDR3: CASSYDSSTYEQYF. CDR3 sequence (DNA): TGTGCCAGCAGTTACGACAGCAGCACCTACGAGCAGTACTTC.

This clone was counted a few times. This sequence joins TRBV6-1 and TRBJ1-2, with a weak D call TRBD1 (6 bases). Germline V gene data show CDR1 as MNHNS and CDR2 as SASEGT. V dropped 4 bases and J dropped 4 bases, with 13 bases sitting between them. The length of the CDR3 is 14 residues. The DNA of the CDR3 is TGTGCCAGCAGTGCCAGCACAGGGTCCTATGGCTACACCTTC. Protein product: CASSASTGSYGYTF.

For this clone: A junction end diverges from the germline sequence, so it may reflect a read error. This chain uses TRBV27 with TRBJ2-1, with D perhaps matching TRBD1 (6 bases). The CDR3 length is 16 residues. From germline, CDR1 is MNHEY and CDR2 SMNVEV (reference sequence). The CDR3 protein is CASSLWLGRGYNEQFF. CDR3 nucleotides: TGTGCCAGCAGCTTATGGCTGGGAAGGGGGTACAATGAGCAGTTCTTC.

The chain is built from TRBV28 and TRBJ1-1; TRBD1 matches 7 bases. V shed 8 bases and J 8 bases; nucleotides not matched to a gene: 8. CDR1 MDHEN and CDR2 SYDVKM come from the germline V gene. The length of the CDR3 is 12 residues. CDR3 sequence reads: CASCGQVPEAFF. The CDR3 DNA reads TGTGCCAGCTGTGGACAGGTTCCCGAAGCTTTCTTT.

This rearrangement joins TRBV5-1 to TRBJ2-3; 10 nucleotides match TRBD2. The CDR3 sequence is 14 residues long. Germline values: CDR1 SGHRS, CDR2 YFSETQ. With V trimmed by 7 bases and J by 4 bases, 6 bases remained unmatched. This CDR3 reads CASRRTSGPDTQYF. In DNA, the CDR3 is TGCGCCAGCCGACGGACTAGCGGACCAGATACGCAGTATTTT.

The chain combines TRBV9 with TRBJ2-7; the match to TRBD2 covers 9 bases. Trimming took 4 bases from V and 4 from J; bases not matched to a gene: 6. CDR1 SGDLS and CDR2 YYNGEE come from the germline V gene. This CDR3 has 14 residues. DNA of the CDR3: TGTGCCAGCAGCCCCTCTAGCGGGGCTTACGAGCAGTACTTC. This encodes CASSPSSGAYEQYF.

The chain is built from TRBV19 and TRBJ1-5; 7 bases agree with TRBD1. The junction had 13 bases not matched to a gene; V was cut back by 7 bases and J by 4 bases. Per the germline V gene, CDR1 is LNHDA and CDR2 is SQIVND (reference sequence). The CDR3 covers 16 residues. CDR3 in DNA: TGTGCCAGTACCCCAATGGATAACAGGGGTAATCAGCCCCAGCATTTT. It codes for CASTPMDNRGNQPQHF.

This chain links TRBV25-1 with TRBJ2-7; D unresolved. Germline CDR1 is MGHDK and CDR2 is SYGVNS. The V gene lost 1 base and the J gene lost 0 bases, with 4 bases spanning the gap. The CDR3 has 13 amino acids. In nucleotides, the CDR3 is TGTGCCAGCAGTGAATTCCTCTCCTACGAGCAGTACTTC. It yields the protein CASSEFLSYEQYF.

The CDR3: CASSITVSGGRPSGANVLTF. CDR3 sequence (DNA): TGTGCCAGTAGTATTACGGTATCGGGGGGGCGGCCCTCTGGGGCCAACGTCCTGACTTTC. J is TRBJ2-6 and V is TRBV19, with 8 bases that match TRBD2. Germline CDR1 is LNHDA and CDR2 is SQIVND (reference sequence). The CDR3 has 20 residues. V was clipped by 3 bases and J by 0 bases; unmatched bases: 13.

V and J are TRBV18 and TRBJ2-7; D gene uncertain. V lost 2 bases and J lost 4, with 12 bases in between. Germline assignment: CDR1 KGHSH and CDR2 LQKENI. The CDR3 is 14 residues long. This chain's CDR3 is CASSPSFRFYEQYF. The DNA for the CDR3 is TGTGCCAGCTCACCAAGCTTCCGCTTTTACGAGCAGTACTTC.

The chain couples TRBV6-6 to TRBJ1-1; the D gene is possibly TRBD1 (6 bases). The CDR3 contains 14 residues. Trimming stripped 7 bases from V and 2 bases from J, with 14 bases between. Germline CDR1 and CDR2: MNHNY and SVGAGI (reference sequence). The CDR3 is CASNPTGPNTEAFF. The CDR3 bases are TGTGCCAGCAACCCGACAGGACCCAACACTGAAGCTTTCTTT.

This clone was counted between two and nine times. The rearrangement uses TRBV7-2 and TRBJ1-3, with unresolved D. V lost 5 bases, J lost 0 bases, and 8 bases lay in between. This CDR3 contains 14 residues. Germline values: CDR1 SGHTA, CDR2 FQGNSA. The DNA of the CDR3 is TGTGCCAGCAGCCAGTTATCCTCTGGAAACACCATATATTTT. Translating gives CASSQLSSGNTIYF.

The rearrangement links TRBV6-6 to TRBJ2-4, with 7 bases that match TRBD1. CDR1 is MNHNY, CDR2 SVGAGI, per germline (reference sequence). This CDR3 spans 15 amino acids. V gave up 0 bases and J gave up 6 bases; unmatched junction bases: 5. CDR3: CASSYSASGGNIQYF. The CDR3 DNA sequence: TGTGCCAGCAGTTACTCGGCGTCAGGGGGAAACATTCAGTACTTC.

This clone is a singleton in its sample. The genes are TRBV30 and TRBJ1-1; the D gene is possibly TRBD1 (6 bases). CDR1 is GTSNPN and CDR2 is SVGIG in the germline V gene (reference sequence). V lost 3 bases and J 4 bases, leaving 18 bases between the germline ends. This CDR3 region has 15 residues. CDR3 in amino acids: CAWRKGGGRSTEAFF. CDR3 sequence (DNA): TGTGCCTGGAGAAAAGGGGGGGGGAGGAGCACTGAAGCTTTCTTT.

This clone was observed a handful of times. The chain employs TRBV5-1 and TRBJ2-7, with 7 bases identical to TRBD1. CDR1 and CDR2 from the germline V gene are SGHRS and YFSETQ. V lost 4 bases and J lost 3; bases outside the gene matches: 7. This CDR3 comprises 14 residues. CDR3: CASSRSRDSYEQYF. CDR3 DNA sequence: TGCGCCAGCAGCCGGTCCCGGGACAGCTACGAGCAGTACTTC.

CDR3 in DNA: TGCGCCAGCAGCTTGGACGGGGGGCGCTCTGGAAACACCATATATTTT. As protein: CASSLDGGRSGNTIYF. J is TRBJ1-3 and V is TRBV5-1; tentative D call: TRBD1 (6 bases). V dropped 0 bases and J dropped 0 bases, with 10 bases sitting between them. CDR1 is SGHRS, CDR2 YFSETQ, per germline. The CDR3 sequence is 16 residues long.

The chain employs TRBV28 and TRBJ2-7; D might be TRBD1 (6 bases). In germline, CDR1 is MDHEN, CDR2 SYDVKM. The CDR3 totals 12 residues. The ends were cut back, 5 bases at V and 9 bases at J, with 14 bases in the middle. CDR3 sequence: CASSPDRNGQYF. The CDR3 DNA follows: TGTGCCAGCAGTCCGGACAGAAACGGGCAGTACTTC.

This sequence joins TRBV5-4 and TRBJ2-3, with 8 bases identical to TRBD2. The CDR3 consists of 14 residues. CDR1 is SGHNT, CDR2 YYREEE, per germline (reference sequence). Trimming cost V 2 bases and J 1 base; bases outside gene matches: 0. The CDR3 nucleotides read TGTGCCAGCAGCTTACTAGCGGGCACAGATACGCAGTATTTT. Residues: CASSLLAGTDTQYF.

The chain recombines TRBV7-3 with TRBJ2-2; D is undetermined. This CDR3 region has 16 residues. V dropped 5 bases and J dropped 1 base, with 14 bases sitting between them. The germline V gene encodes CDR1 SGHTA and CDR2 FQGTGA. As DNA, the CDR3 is TGTGCCAGCAGCCAAACTGGTGGCGGGAACACCGGGGAGCTGTTTTTT. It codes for CASSQTGGGNTGELFF. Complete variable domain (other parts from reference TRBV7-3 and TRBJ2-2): GAGVSQTPSNKVTEKGKYVELRCDPISGHTALYWYRQSLGQGPEFLIYFQGTGAADDSGLPNDRFFAVRPEGSVSTLKIQRTERGDSAVYLCASSQTGGGNTGELFFGEGSRLTVL.

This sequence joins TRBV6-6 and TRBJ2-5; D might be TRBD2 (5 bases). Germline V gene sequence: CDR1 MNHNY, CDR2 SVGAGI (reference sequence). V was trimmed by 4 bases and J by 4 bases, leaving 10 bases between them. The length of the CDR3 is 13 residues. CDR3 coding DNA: TGTGCCAGCAGTTTACGCGGAGGAGAGACCCAGTACTTC. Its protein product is CASSLRGGETQYF.

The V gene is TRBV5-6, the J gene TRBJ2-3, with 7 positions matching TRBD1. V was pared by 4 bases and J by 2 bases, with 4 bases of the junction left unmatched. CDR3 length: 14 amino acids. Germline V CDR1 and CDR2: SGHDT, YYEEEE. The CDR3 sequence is CASSMDRTTDTQYF. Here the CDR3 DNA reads TGTGCCAGCAGCATGGACAGGACCACAGATACGCAGTATTTT.

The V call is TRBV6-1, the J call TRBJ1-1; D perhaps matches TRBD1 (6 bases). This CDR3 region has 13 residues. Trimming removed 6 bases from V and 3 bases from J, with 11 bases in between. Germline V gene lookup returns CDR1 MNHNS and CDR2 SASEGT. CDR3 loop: CASRWTDYTEAFF. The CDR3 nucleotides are TGTGCCAGCAGATGGACAGACTACACTGAAGCTTTCTTT.

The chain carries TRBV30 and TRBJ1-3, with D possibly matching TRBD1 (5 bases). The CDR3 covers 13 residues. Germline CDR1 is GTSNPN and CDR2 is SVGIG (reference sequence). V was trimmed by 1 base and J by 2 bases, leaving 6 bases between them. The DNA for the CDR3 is TGTGCCTGGAGTGGGGGCACTGGAAACACCATATATTTT. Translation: CAWSGGTGNTIYF. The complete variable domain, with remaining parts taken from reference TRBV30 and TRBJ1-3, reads SQTIHQWPATLVQPVGSPLSLECTVEGTSNPNLYWYRQAAGRGLQLLFYSVGIGQISSEVPQNLSASRPQDRQFILSSKKLLLSDSGFYLCAWSGGTGNTIYFGEGSWLTVV.

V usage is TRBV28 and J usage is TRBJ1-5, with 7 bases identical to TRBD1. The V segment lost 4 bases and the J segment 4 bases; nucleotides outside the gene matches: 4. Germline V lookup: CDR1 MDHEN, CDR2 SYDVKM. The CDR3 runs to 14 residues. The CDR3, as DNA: TGTGCCAGCAGTTACACAGGGGTTAATCAGCCCCAGCATTTT. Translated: CASSYTGVNQPQHF.

This CDR3 reads CASSELGGGNEKLFF. CDR3 in DNA: TGTGCCAGCAGTGAACTAGGGGGTGGTAATGAAAAACTGTTTTTT. The genes are TRBV25-1 and TRBJ1-4; D might be TRBD1 (6 bases). V gave up 2 bases and J gave up 4 bases, with 11 bases separating them. This CDR3 has 15 residues. Germline CDR1 MGHDK, CDR2 SYGVNS.